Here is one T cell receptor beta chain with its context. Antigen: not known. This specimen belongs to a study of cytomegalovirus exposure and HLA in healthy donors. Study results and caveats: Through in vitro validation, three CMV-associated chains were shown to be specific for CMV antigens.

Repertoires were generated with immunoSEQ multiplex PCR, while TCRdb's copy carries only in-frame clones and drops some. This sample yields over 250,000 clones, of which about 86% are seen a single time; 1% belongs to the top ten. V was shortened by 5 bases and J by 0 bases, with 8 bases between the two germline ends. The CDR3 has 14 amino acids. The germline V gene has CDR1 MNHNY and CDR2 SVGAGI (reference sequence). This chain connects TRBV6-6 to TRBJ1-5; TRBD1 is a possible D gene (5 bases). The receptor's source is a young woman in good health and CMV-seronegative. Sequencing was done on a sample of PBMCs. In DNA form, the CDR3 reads TGTGCCAGCAGTCAGGGTTATAGCAATCAGCCCCAGCATTTT. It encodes CASSQGYSNQPQHF.